These T cell receptor beta chains were read from a single sample in a study of cytomegalovirus exposure and HLA in healthy donors. Data came from immunoSEQ multiplex PCR; TCRdb stores just in-frame clones and leaves some out. Among about 97,000 clones listed, 85% to 90% were seen once. Sequenced input: PBMCs. All receptors come from a young man in good health and CMV-seronegative. The CDR3 runs from the conserved cysteine through the conserved F or W. A D gene is named only where the DNA matches it firmly. Part of the rows lack a size; the others show once, few, many or a class for expanded clones.

TGTGCCAGCAGCTCTACTAGCGGGGGGACCTACGAGCAGTACTTC,CASSSTSGGTYEQYF,TRBJ2-7,-,TRBD2,TRBV9
TGCGCCAGCAGTGGAAGCTGCCGGGGACTACGCGGCGGTTACAATGAGCAGTTCTTC,CASSGSCRGLRGGYNEQFF,TRBJ2-1,-,TRBD2,TRBV10-1
TGTGCCAGCAGCACCCCCCGGGGGGCATCCTACGAGCAGTACTTC,CASSTPRGASYEQYF,TRBJ2-7,-,-,TRBV6-5
TGTGCCAGCAGTCTCCTAGGCCCCGAGCAGTTCTTC,CASSLLGPEQFF,TRBJ2-1,-,-,TRBV28
TGCGCCAGCAGCTCAGGGACCGGGGAGCTGTTTTTT,CASSSGTGELFF,TRBJ2-2,-,-,TRBV5-1
TGTGCCAGCAGTGGCCCCACCGGGATTAACACAGATACGCAGTATTTT,CASSGPTGINTDTQYF,TRBJ2-3,few,-,TRBV7-2
TGCAGCGCGATGGACAGGTCGGCCGGGGAGCTGTTTTTT,CSAMDRSAGELFF,TRBJ2-2,-,TRBD1,TRBV29-1
TGTGCCAGTTGTACAGGCAATCAGCCCCAGCATTTT,CASCTGNQPQHF,TRBJ1-5,-,-,TRBV28
TGCGCCAGCAGCCGCGGACTAGGCACCACAGATACGCAGTATTTT,CASSRGLGTTDTQYF,TRBJ2-3,few,TRBD2,TRBV4-1
TGTGCCAGCAGCCAAGAGGTAGCGGGGGGTCTATCCCAAGAGACCCAGTACTTC,CASSQEVAGGLSQETQYF,TRBJ2-5,-,TRBD2,TRBV4-2
TGTGCCAGCAGCACGGGGACAGGGGACGATACGCAGTATTTT,CASSTGTGDDTQYF,TRBJ2-3,-,TRBD1,TRBV5-8
TGTGCCAGCAGCTTGGATCAGGGGGGCTACGAGCAGTACTTC,CASSLDQGGYEQYF,TRBJ2-7,-,-,TRBV5-6
TGTGCCAGTAGTGCCCACAGGGGCCCTAGGGATGGCTACACCTTC,CASSAHRGPRDGYTF,TRBJ1-2,-,TRBD1,TRBV19
TGTGCCAGCAGCCTGACAGGGTACGAGCAGTACTTC,CASSLTGYEQYF,TRBJ2-7,-,TRBD1,TRBV7-9
TGTGCTAGCAGCAGCCGGGGGATCACAGATACGCAGTATTTT,CASSSRGITDTQYF,TRBJ2-3,-,-,TRBV7-7
TGTGCCAGCAGCGTATCCGTGAACACTGAAGCTTTCTTT,CASSVSVNTEAFF,TRBJ1-1,few,-,TRBV9
TGTGCCAGCAGCTCAAGAACATTTGGCTACACCTTC,CASSSRTFGYTF,TRBJ1-2,-,-,TRBV13
TGTGCCAGCAGCTTGGCCGGGAATCAGCCCCAGCATTTT,CASSLAGNQPQHF,TRBJ1-5,few,-,TRBV5-4